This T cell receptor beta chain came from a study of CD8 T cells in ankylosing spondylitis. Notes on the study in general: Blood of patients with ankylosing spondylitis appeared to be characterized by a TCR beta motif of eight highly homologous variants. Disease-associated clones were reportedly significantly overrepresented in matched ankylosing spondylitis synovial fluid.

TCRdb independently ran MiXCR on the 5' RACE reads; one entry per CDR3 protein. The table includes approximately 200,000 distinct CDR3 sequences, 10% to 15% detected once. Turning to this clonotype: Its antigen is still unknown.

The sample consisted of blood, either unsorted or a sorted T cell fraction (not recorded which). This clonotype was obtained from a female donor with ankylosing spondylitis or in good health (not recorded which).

The CDR3 spells CASSLGGAGGDYGYTF. The CDR3 region has the DNA TGTGCCAGCAGCTTAGGGGGAGCAGGGGGCGACTATGGCTACACCTTC. The chain links TRBV7-2 to TRBJ1-2; 8 bases map to TRBD1. The length of the CDR3 is 16 residues. Trimming at V came to 1 base and at J to 3 bases, leaving 7 bases not matched to a gene. Germline CDR1 SGHTA, CDR2 FQGNSA. Looking up the rest from reference TRBV7-2 and TRBJ1-2 gives the full variable domain: GAGVSQSPSNKVTEKGKDVELRCDPISGHTALYWYRQSLGQGLEFLIYFQGNSAPDKSGLPSDRFSAERTGGSVSTLTIQRTQQEDSAVYLCASSLGGAGGDYGYTFGSGTRLTVV.